Listed here are 3 T cell receptor beta chains from one sample, sequenced in a study of circulating CD8 cells and anti-PD-1 response in melanoma. Each library started from 15 ng of total RNA using the QIAseq Immune Repertoire TCR panel. TCRdb reprocessed the reads via MiXCR and lists one record per CDR3 protein. The table shows some 2,500 distinct CDR3 sequences, with 7.9% occurring only once. Four subsets defined by PD-1 and/or TIGIT were sorted from live CD3+CD8+TCRalphabeta+ cells. Sample: CD8+ T cells from PBMCs, taken at baseline or after one month of anti-PD-1 therapy (not recorded which). Receptors originate from a human donor with melanoma.

About this clonotype itself: A single base separates this from a much larger clone, so it may be a read error. The gene calls are TRBV19 and TRBJ2-1; 7 nucleotides match TRBD2. Trimming took 6 bases from V and 7 from J; bases not matched to a gene: 0. This CDR3 is built from 11 residues. Germline lookup yields CDR1 LNHDA and CDR2 SQIVND (reference sequence). The CDR3 loop reads CASRAGNEQFF. The DNA of the CDR3 is TGTGCCAGTAGAGCGGGGAATGAGCAGTTCTTC.

This clonotype is labeled as medium-sized. The V call is TRBV5-1, the J call TRBJ1-2; D not certain. The CDR3 is 10 amino acids. The germline V and J ends were trimmed by 7 bases and 6 bases, with 7 bases remaining between them. CDR1 and CDR2 from the germline V gene are SGHRS and YFSETQ. In DNA form, the CDR3 reads TGCGCCAGCGGAGGAGATGGCTACACCTTC. Its protein product is CASGGDGYTF.

The rearrangement links TRBV19 to TRBJ2-7, with D tentatively TRBD1 (5 bases). The germline V and J ends were trimmed by 5 bases and 3 bases, with 8 bases remaining between them. There are 12 residues in the CDR3. Germline CDR1 reads LNHDA; CDR2 reads SQIVND (reference sequence). In DNA form, the CDR3 reads TGTGCCAGTAGTGCGGACAACTACGAGCAGTACTTC. Protein product: CASSADNYEQYF.